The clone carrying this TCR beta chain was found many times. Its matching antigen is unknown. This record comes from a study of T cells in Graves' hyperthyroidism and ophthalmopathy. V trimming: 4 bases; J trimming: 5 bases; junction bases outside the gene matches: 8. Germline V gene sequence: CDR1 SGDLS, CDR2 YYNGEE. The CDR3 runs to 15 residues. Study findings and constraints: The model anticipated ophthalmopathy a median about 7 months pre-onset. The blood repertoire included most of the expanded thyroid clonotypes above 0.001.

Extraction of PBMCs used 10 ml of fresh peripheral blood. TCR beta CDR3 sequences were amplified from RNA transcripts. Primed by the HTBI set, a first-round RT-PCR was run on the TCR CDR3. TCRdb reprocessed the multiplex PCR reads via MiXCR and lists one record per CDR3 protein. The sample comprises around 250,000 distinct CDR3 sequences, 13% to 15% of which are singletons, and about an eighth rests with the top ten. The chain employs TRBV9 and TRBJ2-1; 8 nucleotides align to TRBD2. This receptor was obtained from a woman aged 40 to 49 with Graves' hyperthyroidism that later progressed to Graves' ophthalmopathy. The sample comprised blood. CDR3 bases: TGTGCCAGCAGCCGAGGTGGTAGCGGGAACAATGAGCAGTTCTTC. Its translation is CASSRGGSGNNEQFF.